The 10 T cell receptor beta chains in this list originate from one sample, sequenced in a study of cytomegalovirus exposure and HLA in healthy donors. The PCR ran on 60 Vbeta and 13 Jbeta primers. Profiling relied on immunoSEQ multiplex PCR, and the TCRdb table lists in-frame clones only, not all of them. The sample holds 220,000 or so clones, 70% to 80% seen once. The sample comprised PBMCs. The receptor source for this set is a male donor in good health and CMV-seronegative.

This chain connects TRBV30 to TRBJ2-3; a weak D match, TRBD1 (5 bases). The CDR3 loop spans 16 amino acids. CDR1 is GTSNPN, CDR2 SVGIG, per germline (reference sequence). Trimming left V 3 bases short and J 0 bases short, with 16 bases between. The CDR3 DNA reads TGTGCCTGGAGGGTAGGGGTCTTCCTTAGCACAGATACGCAGTATTTT. Protein product: CAWRVGVFLSTDTQYF.

This clone was observed a single time. The V and J genes are TRBV4-1 and TRBJ1-2, with a tentative D call TRBD1 (5 bases). This CDR3 is 17 amino acids long. With 2 bases removed from V and 6 bases from J, the gap between germline ends came to 22 bases. Germline loops: CDR1 MGHRA, CDR2 YSYEKL. CDR3 nucleotides: TGCGCCAGCAGCCAACCCCTCTGGCAGGGAAGGGCTGATGGCTACACCTTC. Protein: CASSQPLWQGRADGYTF.

This chain joins TRBV29-1 and TRBJ2-5; 10 positions match TRBD1. Matching the DNA end better, TRBJ2-7 makes the J call doubtful. The CDR3 loop spans 12 amino acids. CDR1 SQVTM and CDR2 ANQGSEA come from the germline V gene. CDR3: CSVRGQGYEQYF. CDR3 DNA sequence: TGCAGCGTTCGGGGACAGGGGTACGAGCAGTACTTC.

This clone was seen just once. The J gene is TRBJ2-3, the V gene TRBV5-1, with 8 bases lining up with TRBD2. The trim removed 0 bases at V and 0 bases at J, leaving 9 bases unmatched. CDR1 SGHRS and CDR2 YFSETQ come from the germline V gene. The CDR3 has 18 amino acids. The CDR3, as DNA: TGCGCCAGCAGCTTGGGGGCGGGAGGACCTACTAGCACAGATACGCAGTATTTT. As protein: CASSLGAGGPTSTDTQYF. The variable domain in full, completed from reference TRBV5-1 and TRBJ2-3, reads KAGVTQTPRYLIKTRGQQVTLSCSPISGHRSVSWYQQTPGQGLQFLFEYFSETQRNKGNFPGRFSGRQFSNSRSEMNVSTLELGDSALYLCASSLGAGGPTSTDTQYFGPGTRLTVL.

This clone came up a few times. CDR3: CASIGRQGDSYEQYF. The CDR3 region has the DNA TGTGCCAGCATCGGACGGCAGGGCGATTCCTACGAGCAGTACTTC. The gene calls are TRBV5-4 and TRBJ2-7, with D perhaps TRBD1 (5 bases). Trimming left V 6 bases short and J 1 base short, with 17 bases between. Germline-derived CDR1 and CDR2 are SGHNT and YYREEE (reference sequence). CDR3 length: 15 residues.

The chain is built from TRBV9 and TRBJ2-1; 8 bases align to TRBD1. Germline CDR1 is SGDLS and CDR2 is YYNGEE. Germline trimming cut 3 bases from V and 12 bases from J; bases unmatched to any gene: 17. The CDR3 loop spans 16 amino acids. CDR3 DNA sequence: TGTGCCAGCAGCGGTAGGGGGAGGCAGGGGGCTTATGGGCAGTTCTTC. Amino acids: CASSGRGRQGAYGQFF.

V gene TRBV5-1 combines with J gene TRBJ2-1, with a possible D match to TRBD2 (7 bases). Germline values: CDR1 SGHRS, CDR2 YFSETQ. The CDR3 loop spans 14 amino acids. The V and J ends lost 1 base and 7 bases respectively, with 12 bases between them. DNA of the CDR3: TGCGCCAGCAGCTTGACTAGGGGGGGAAATGAGCAGTTCTTC. Its protein is CASSLTRGGNEQFF.

The V and J genes are TRBV25-1 and TRBJ1-3; TRBD1 might be the D (6 bases). V shed 6 bases and J shed 1 base, with 10 bases lying between them. The CDR3 is 14 amino acids. From germline, CDR1 is MGHDK and CDR2 SYGVNS. The DNA of the CDR3 is TGTGCCAGCAGCGAACAGGGTTCTGGAAACACCATATATTTT. It encodes CASSEQGSGNTIYF.

The chain carries TRBV9 and TRBJ1-2; D is unresolved. Per the germline V gene, CDR1 is SGDLS and CDR2 is YYNGEE. The V end was cut by 4 bases, the J end by 4 bases, with 11 bases between. This CDR3 region has 13 residues. The CDR3 protein is CASSPITGYGYTF. Written as DNA, the CDR3 is TGTGCCAGCAGCCCGATAACGGGCTATGGCTACACCTTC. Supplemented by reference TRBV9 and TRBJ1-2, the full variable domain reads DSGVTQTPKHLITATGQRVTLRCSPRSGDLSVYWYQQSLDQGLQFLIQYYNGEERAKGNILERFSAQQFPDLHSELNLSSLELGDSALYFCASSPITGYGYTFGSGTRLTVV.

The chain carries TRBV7-6 and TRBJ2-5; 13 bases are a match to TRBD2. The DNA end is more similar to TRBJ2-7, so the J call may be wrong. CDR3 size: 16 residues. Per germline, CDR1 SGHVS and CDR2 FNYEAQ. This CDR3 is CASSPRTSGSKDEQYF. The CDR3, as DNA: TGTGCCAGCAGCCCCAGGACTAGCGGGAGTAAGGACGAGCAGTACTTC.